This paragraph reports one T cell receptor (beta chain). Libraries were prepared by immunoSEQ multiplex PCR; TCRdb keeps only in-frame clonotypes and omits some of them. The table includes about 67,000 clones, approximately 90% detected once. This sample stems from a study of T cells after somatic rescue of genetic block. CDR3 size: 18 residues. The ends lost 5 bases at V and 2 bases at J; junction bases unmatched: 8. Germline-derived CDR1 and CDR2 are LNHDA and SQIVND (reference sequence). The rearrangement uses TRBV19 and TRBJ2-3, with TRBD2 matching over 15 bases. This receptor was obtained from a man between 35 and 55 years old. Material: peripheral blood mononuclear cells (PBMCs). As DNA, the CDR3 is TGTGCCAGTAGTTCGGGACTAGCGGGAGGATCCCCCACAGATACGCAGTATTTT. Protein product: CASSSGLAGGSPTDTQYF.